A selection of T cell receptor beta chains follows, all from one sample in a study of T cells in Graves' hyperthyroidism and ophthalmopathy. Using its own MiXCR run on the multiplex PCR reads, TCRdb lists one record per CDR3 protein. The data hold roughly 700,000 distinct CDR3 sequences, with 12% to 15% observed a single time. The specimen was blood. All receptors derive from a woman aged 18-30 years with Graves' hyperthyroidism. The CDR3 runs from the conserved cysteine through the conserved F or W. The D gene is left open where the match is weak. Size is omitted from some rows. Given values are once, few, many or a class for expanded clones.

j_call d_call v_call clone_size cdr3_aa cdr3_nt
TRBJ1-3 . TRBV10-3 . CAISESTGNSGNTIYF TGTGCCATCAGTGAGTCGACCGGGAACTCTGGAAACACCATATATTTT
TRBJ2-7 . TRBV6-2/TRBV6-3 many CASSYSYISYEQYF TGTGCCAGCAGTTACTCATACATCTCCTACGAGCAGTACTTC
TRBJ2-3 . TRBV28 many CASRPTARGDTQYF TGTGCCAGCAGGCCGACGGCCAGGGGAGATACGCAGTATTTT
TRBJ2-1 . TRBV9 . CASSVVGTSNEQFF TGTGCCAGCAGCGTAGTAGGTACTAGCAATGAGCAGTTCTTC
TRBJ2-5 . TRBV11-2 many CASSFETSQETQYF TGTGCCAGCAGCTTCGAGACTAGCCAAGAGACCCAGTACTTC
TRBJ2-3 . TRBV11-2 many CASSLVSYTDTQYF TGTGCCAGCAGCTTAGTCTCCTACACAGATACGCAGTATTTT
TRBJ2-7 TRBD1 TRBV13 . CASSLAGTGFSYEQYF TGTGCCAGCAGCTTAGCAGGGACAGGTTTCTCCTACGAGCAGTACTTC
TRBJ2-7 . TRBV20-1 . CSAIGQIYTYEQYF TGCAGTGCTATTGGGCAGATTTATACCTACGAGCAGTACTTC
TRBJ1-6 . TRBV7-2 few CASSLRVQGVSSPLHF TGTGCCAGCAGCTTAAGGGTACAGGGAGTTAGTTCACCCCTCCACTTT
TRBJ2-1 TRBD2 TRBV28 many CASRSGRAYNEQFF TGTGCCAGCAGAAGCGGGAGGGCCTACAATGAGCAGTTCTTC
TRBJ2-7 . TRBV6-1 . CASSERGRAQYEQYF TGTGCCAGCAGTGAAAGGGGCAGGGCTCAGTACGAGCAGTACTTC
TRBJ1-1 . TRBV20-1 few CSARDGRNVKAFF TGCAGTGCTAGAGATGGACGGAACGTTAAAGCTTTCTTT
TRBJ2-1 TRBD2 TRBV29-1 many CSVGRAGAIGDEQFF TGCAGCGTTGGCAGAGCGGGAGCAATCGGGGATGAGCAGTTCTTC
TRBJ2-7 TRBD1 TRBV19 . CASSIWTGRRDEQYF TGTGCCAGTAGTATTTGGACAGGCCGAAGGGACGAGCAGTACTTC
TRBJ2-5 . TRBV7-2 many CASRLTNYQETQYF TGTGCCAGCAGACTTACTAACTACCAAGAGACCCAGTACTTC
TRBJ2-1 TRBD1 TRBV10-3 once CAISEAIGQGVNEQFF TGTGCCATCAGTGAAGCTATCGGACAGGGGGTCAATGAGCAGTTCTTC
TRBJ2-1 TRBD2 TRBV2 many CASSKTSGTDEQFF TGTGCCAGCAGTAAGACTAGCGGGACAGATGAGCAGTTCTTC
TRBJ2-7 TRBD2 TRBV4-1 few CASSHGLGSYEQYF TGCGCCAGCAGCCACGGACTAGGCTCCTACGAGCAGTACTTC
TRBJ2-3 TRBD1 TRBV11-2 many CASSSQGQGTDTQYF TGTGCCAGCAGCTCCCAGGGACAGGGCACAGATACGCAGTATTTT
TRBJ2-7 . TRBV30 many CAWSVVGGTYEQYF TGTGCCTGGAGTGTGGTGGGCGGAACCTACGAGCAGTACTTC
TRBJ2-4 . TRBV5-1 . CASSADMRDIQYF TGCGCCAGCAGCGCGGACATGAGGGACATTCAGTACTTC
TRBJ2-2 TRBD2 TRBV5-1 few CASSYGTSGLYTGELFF TGCGCCAGCAGCTACGGGACTAGCGGGCTATACACCGGGGAGCTGTTTTTT
TRBJ2-1 TRBD2 TRBV28 many CASVSRVAAGEHEQFF TGTGCCAGCGTGTCCAGGGTTGCGGCGGGAGAGCATGAGCAGTTCTTC
TRBJ2-3 . TRBV13 many CASSPQEGGSTDTQYF TGTGCCAGCAGCCCACAGGAGGGGGGTAGCACAGATACGCAGTATTTT
TRBJ2-5 TRBD1 TRBV10-3 few CAIRGDRGQLKTQYF TGTGCCATCAGGGGGGACAGGGGGCAGTTGAAGACCCAGTACTTC
TRBJ1-3 . TRBV18 . CASSPTASSGPSGNTIYF TGTGCCAGCTCACCCACCGCCTCGTCTGGGCCCTCTGGAAACACCATATATTTT
TRBJ2-7 TRBD2 TRBV28 few CASRLGAGDEQYF TGTGCCAGCAGGCTCGGGGCGGGAGACGAGCAGTACTTC
TRBJ1-1 TRBD1 TRBV19 once CASSIVDRLNTEAFF TGTGCCAGTAGTATAGTGGACAGGTTGAACACTGAAGCTTTCTTT
TRBJ2-1 TRBD1 TRBV6-2/TRBV6-3 few CASSRDRYIVDNEQFF TGTGCCAGCAGTAGGGACAGGTATATCGTAGACAATGAGCAGTTCTTC
TRBJ2-2 . TRBV25-1 few CASSEYILGASGELFF TGTGCCAGCAGTGAATATATTCTTGGGGCCTCCGGGGAGCTGTTTTTT
TRBJ2-2 . TRBV7-8 . CASSDTLGQYTIWTGELFF TGTGCCAGCAGCGATACGCTAGGACAATATACAATTTGGACCGGGGAGCTGTTTTTT
TRBJ1-5 . TRBV7-2 . CASSSNDGANNQPQHF TGTGCCAGCAGCTCGAACGACGGGGCCAATAATCAGCCCCAGCATTTT
TRBJ1-1 . TRBV28 many CASSLAGHTEAFF TGTGCCAGCAGTTTGGCAGGGCACACTGAAGCTTTCTTT
TRBJ1-2 . TRBV19 . CASSGMGLTRGYTF TGTGCCAGTAGTGGCATGGGACTGACGAGGGGCTACACCTTC
TRBJ1-1 . TRBV4-3 . CASSQETQGGTEAFF TGCGCCAGCAGCCAAGAAACACAGGGAGGGACTGAAGCTTTCTTT
TRBJ1-5 TRBD1 TRBV27 . CASSTHSSGGRGPQHF TGTGCCAGCAGCACACATTCATCAGGGGGCCGGGGGCCCCAGCATTTT
TRBJ2-5 TRBD2 TRBV2 many CASSETSGTSQTQYF TGTGCCAGCAGTGAGACTAGCGGGACGTCACAGACCCAGTACTTC
TRBJ2-1 TRBD2 TRBV28 many CASSLRPTRLAAPRKVQFF TGTGCCAGCAGTTTACGGCCCACCCGACTAGCGGCTCCCCGGAAGGTCCAGTTCTTC
TRBJ1-5 . TRBV6-2/TRBV6-3 . CASSYSVRVEPQHF TGTGCCAGCAGTTACTCTGTCCGCGTCGAGCCCCAGCATTTT
TRBJ2-7 TRBD1 TRBV18 many CASSGTGAYEQYF TGTGCCAGCTCGGGGACAGGGGCCTACGAGCAGTACTTC
TRBJ1-5 . TRBV12-3/TRBV12-4 many CASLRGTGKFTNQPQHF TGTGCCAGCCTCAGGGGAACAGGGAAGTTCACCAATCAGCCCCAGCATTTT
TRBJ2-7 . TRBV6-5 many CASSYSSSYEQYF TGTGCCAGCAGTTACTCAAGCTCCTACGAGCAGTACTTC
TRBJ1-1 . TRBV7-2 many CASSLAGAFEAFF TGTGCCAGCAGCTTAGCGGGGGCCTTTGAAGCTTTCTTT
TRBJ2-1 TRBD2 TRBV19 . CASSIGTSGISEQFF TGTGCCAGTAGTATAGGGACTAGCGGGATTAGTGAGCAGTTCTTC
TRBJ1-2 . TRBV20-1 many CSAGYPGGYGYTF TGCAGTGCTGGTTACCCGGGGGGCTATGGCTACACCTTC
TRBJ1-1 . TRBV5-1 . CASSLDYFRVRENTEAFF TGCGCCAGCAGCTTGGACTACTTCAGGGTACGAGAGAACACTGAAGCTTTCTTT